One and the same sample provided the 31 T cell receptor beta chains below, sequenced in a study of early T cells in non-severe SARS-CoV-2 infection. A single record per CDR3 protein comes from TCRdb applying MiXCR to the 5' RACE reads. The table has 60,000 to 65,000 distinct CDR3 sequences, roughly a tenth seen once; the top ten hold less than 1.5%. The sample was whole blood. Receptor source: an adult who was a healthcare worker with PCR-confirmed SARS-CoV-2 infection or an uninfected control (not recorded which).

This clonotype was found a few times. This chain uses TRBV29-1 with TRBJ2-5; D gene unclear. The CDR3 loop spans 12 amino acids. V was cut by 6 bases and J by 5 bases, with 13 bases left in between. Per the germline V gene, CDR1 is SQVTM and CDR2 is ANQGSEA. The CDR3 nucleotides read TGCAGCGTCGCCGGCCCCCCGGAGACCCAGTACTTC. This gives the protein CSVAGPPETQYF.

The genes are TRBV6-1 and TRBJ2-3; TRBD2 agrees at 12 bases. CDR1 MNHNS and CDR2 SASEGT come from the germline V gene. This CDR3 spans 18 amino acids. V lost 6 bases, J lost 0 bases, and 10 bases stayed unmatched. The CDR3 is CASRAFLAGGGSTDTQYF. CDR3 nucleotide sequence: TGTGCCAGCAGGGCCTTCCTAGCGGGGGGGGGAAGCACAGATACGCAGTATTTT.

This clonotype has just one count. An end of the junction does not agree with germline; a read error may underlie this. V usage is TRBV7-9 and J usage is TRBJ1-1; D call uncertain. The CDR3 has 12 residues. Germline V gene data show CDR1 as SEHNR and CDR2 as FQNEAQ (reference sequence). Here the CDR3 DNA reads TGTGCCAACAGCCTCCGGAACACTGAAGCTTTCTTT. Encoded protein: CANSLRNTEAFF.

The table lists this clonotype with many counts. CDR3 DNA sequence: TGTGCCAGCAGCTTACAGGGGACCACAGATACGCAGTATTTT. Translation gives CASSLQGTTDTQYF. The chain joins TRBV7-9 to TRBJ2-3; tentative D call: TRBD1 (6 bases). The V gene lost 2 bases and the J gene lost 2 bases, with 8 bases spanning the gap. The CDR3 runs to 14 residues. The germline CDR1 and CDR2 sequences are SEHNR and FQNEAQ (reference sequence). Full variable domain (missing parts from reference TRBV7-9 and TRBJ2-3): DTGVSQNPRHKITKRGQNVTFRCDPISEHNRLYWYRQTLGQGPEFLTYFQNEAQLEKSRLLSDRFSAERPKGSFSTLEIQRTEQGDSAMYLCASSLQGTTDTQYFGPGTRLTVL.

There are many counts of this clonotype. The chain is built from TRBV7-9 and TRBJ1-2; tentative D call: TRBD1 (6 bases). There are 14 residues in the CDR3. In germline, CDR1 is SEHNR, CDR2 FQNEAQ (reference sequence). Trimming took 5 bases from V and 4 from J, leaving 14 bases between them. The CDR3 DNA reads TGTGCCAGCAGCACGCAACAGGGTCCCTATGGCTACACCTTC. Its translation: CASSTQQGPYGYTF.

This clonotype was recorded at least ten times. The chain couples TRBV27 to TRBJ2-1, with a tentative D call TRBD1 (6 bases). The germline V gene has CDR1 MNHEY and CDR2 SMNVEV (reference sequence). The germline V and J ends were trimmed by 7 bases and 3 bases, with 16 bases remaining between them. The CDR3 consists of 15 residues. CDR3 nucleotides: TGTGCCAGCACCGTAAGGGGACATGACTACAATGAGCAGTTCTTC. This codes for CASTVRGHDYNEQFF.

This clonotype occurred a few times. The chain uses TRBV19 and TRBJ2-2; 8 nucleotides align to TRBD1. The CDR3 has 14 residues. The junction had 7 bases not matched to a gene; V was cut back by 7 bases and J by 6 bases. Per the germline V gene, CDR1 is LNHDA and CDR2 is SQIVND (reference sequence). CDR3 amino acids: CASNPGQGAGELFF. For the CDR3, the DNA is TGTGCCAGTAATCCCGGACAGGGCGCCGGGGAGCTGTTTTTT.

The J gene is TRBJ2-7, the V gene TRBV12-2. TRBV12-2 is recorded as a pseudogene. This CDR3 contains 12 residues. CDR3 in DNA: TGTGCAAGTCGCTTAGAGCTCTACGAGCAGTACGTC. Translating gives CASRLELYEQYV.

In its sample, this clonotype was seen a few times. J is TRBJ2-5 and V is TRBV20-1; D unclear. This CDR3 has 14 residues. Germline V gene data show CDR1 as DFQATT and CDR2 as SNEGSKA (reference sequence). Trimming cost V 0 bases and J 4 bases, with 12 bases left between them. The CDR3, as DNA: TGCAGTGCTAGAGATGGGCTAGTCATAGAGACCCAGTACTTC. Protein: CSARDGLVIETQYF.

This clonotype appeared a few times. The V gene is TRBV19, the J gene TRBJ1-5; no reliable D call. The CDR3 loop spans 16 amino acids. The V gene's germline CDR1 is LNHDA and CDR2 SQIVND (reference sequence). V lost 4 bases and J lost 1, with 14 bases in between. The CDR3 loop is CASSRSRGGSNQPQHF. The CDR3 nucleotides read TGTGCCAGTAGTAGGAGCCGTGGTGGGAGCAATCAGCCCCAGCATTTT.

The chain employs TRBV5-1 and TRBJ2-6; 7 bases map to TRBD2. CDR1 and CDR2 (germline): SGHRS, YFSETQ. V dropped 5 bases and J dropped 4; count of bases not matched to a gene: 6. CDR3 length equals 15 residues. CDR3 DNA sequence: TGCGCCAGCAGAGTGGGGGGGACCGGGGCCAACGTCCTGACTTTC. This codes for CASRVGGTGANVLTF.

The gene calls are TRBV5-4 and TRBJ2-3, with D unclear. Deletions cut 2 bases from V and 1 base from J, with 11 bases between. The CDR3 length is 15 residues. The germline V gene has CDR1 SGHNT and CDR2 YYREEE (reference sequence). CDR3 nucleotide sequence: TGTGCCAGCAGCTTAAGTTTCGCGGGCACAGATACGCAGTATTTT. It specifies CASSLSFAGTDTQYF.

This clonotype was observed a few times. The CDR3 nucleotides are TGTGCCAGCACCAACGCCGGGACAGGGGGACTACCCCAGCATTTT. Translating it yields CASTNAGTGGLPQHF. V and J are TRBV12-3 or TRBV12-4 and TRBJ1-5; 11 positions agree with TRBD1. With 7 bases clipped from V and 10 bases from J, the junction kept 12 bases outside the gene matches. The length of the CDR3 is 15 residues.

In its sample, this clonotype was seen many times. This chain joins TRBV9 and TRBJ1-1; TRBD1 agrees at 8 bases. Germline CDR1 is SGDLS and CDR2 is YYNGEE. CDR3 length equals 14 residues. J gave up 0 bases and V 5 bases, and 3 bases lay outside the gene matches. The CDR3 protein is CASSGDRLNTEAFF. The DNA for the CDR3 is TGTGCCAGCAGTGGGGACAGGTTGAACACTGAAGCTTTCTTT.

This clonotype was picked up many times. This CDR3 is CASGRRQGAEAFF. The CDR3, as DNA: TGTGCCAGCGGCAGAAGACAGGGCGCTGAAGCTTTCTTT. The chain couples TRBV3-1 to TRBJ1-1; TRBD1 aligns across 7 bases. Unmatched junction bases numbered 9, after V lost 8 bases and J lost 6 bases. The germline V gene has CDR1 LGHDT and CDR2 YNNKEL (reference sequence). The CDR3 extends over 13 amino acids. The full variable domain, with the rest looked up from reference TRBV3-1 and TRBJ1-1, is DTAVSQTPKYLVTQMGNDKSIKCEQNLGHDTMYWYKQDSKKFLKIMFSYNNKELIINETVPNRFSPKSPDKAHLNLHINSLELGDSAVYFCASGRRQGAEAFFGQGTRLTVV.

The sample holds a few counts of this clonotype. The chain employs TRBV12-3 or TRBV12-4 and TRBJ1-1; D call uncertain. This CDR3 region has 15 residues. V dropped 5 bases and J dropped 5 bases, with 18 bases sitting between them. Written as DNA, the CDR3 is TGTGCCAGCAGTCTCAGGACCGGGTCCTTTACTGAAGCTTTCTTT. Its translation is CASSLRTGSFTEAFF.

This clonotype was seen more than once but under ten times. The chain carries TRBV28 and TRBJ2-7, with 7 bases matching TRBD1. This CDR3 region has 14 residues. Germline lookup yields CDR1 MDHEN and CDR2 SYDVKM. Losses at the gene ends were 5 bases for V and 5 bases for J; bases not matched to a gene: 9. CDR3 in DNA: TGTGCCAGCAGTCCATACGACAGGGCCCACGAGCAGTACGTC. Amino acid sequence: CASSPYDRAHEQYV.

This clonotype was observed at least ten times. This rearrangement joins TRBV6-2 or TRBV6-3 to TRBJ2-1; the match to TRBD2 covers 14 bases. The CDR3 totals 15 residues. Germline V lookup: CDR1 MNHEY, CDR2 SVGEGT. After removal of 5 bases from V and 7 bases from J, the junction contained 4 bases not matched to a gene. In nucleotides, the CDR3 is TGTGCCAGCAGTAAACGGACTAGCGGGGGGAATGAGCAGTTCTTC. Protein product: CASSKRTSGGNEQFF.

The V call is TRBV24-1, the J call TRBJ1-2; maybe TRBD1 (6 bases). CDR1 and CDR2 (germline): KGHDR, SFDVKD. The CDR3 has 14 residues. V was pared by 3 bases and J by 6 bases, with 13 bases between. The CDR3 DNA is TGTGCCACCAGTGATGACAAACGGACAGATGGCTACACCTTC. Protein product: CATSDDKRTDGYTF.

This clonotype was picked up many times. The chain uses TRBV12-3 or TRBV12-4 and TRBJ2-5; TRBD1 aligns across 7 bases. J lost 4 bases, V lost 3 bases, and 8 bases had no gene match. The CDR3 is 15 residues long. The CDR3: CASSFDRVRGETQYF. The CDR3, as DNA: TGTGCCAGCAGTTTTGACAGGGTTCGCGGAGAGACCCAGTACTTC.

The chain employs TRBV5-1 and TRBJ1-6; tentatively, D is TRBD1 (5 bases). Germline loops: CDR1 SGHRS, CDR2 YFSETQ. The CDR3 loop spans 14 amino acids. Trimming removed 3 bases from V and 7 bases from J, with 11 bases in between. The CDR3 here is CASSSGSGNSPLHF. In nucleotides, the CDR3 is TGCGCCAGCAGCTCGGGGTCAGGGAATTCACCCCTCCACTTT.

This clonotype showed up many times. The rearrangement uses TRBV2 and TRBJ2-1; TRBD1 matches 7 bases. Germline-derived CDR1 and CDR2 are SNHLY and FYNNEI. The ends lost 6 bases at V and 9 bases at J; junction bases unmatched: 5. CDR3 length: 12 amino acids. This CDR3 reads CASRTGYGEQFF. The CDR3 DNA reads TGTGCCAGCAGGACAGGGTACGGTGAGCAGTTCTTC.

The V gene is TRBV12-3 or TRBV12-4, the J gene TRBJ2-3; D perhaps matches TRBD1 (5 bases). V was pared by 3 bases and J by 2 bases, with 6 bases between. There are 13 residues in the CDR3. This chain's CDR3 is CASSFGATDTQYF. The CDR3 coding sequence is TGTGCCAGCAGTTTTGGGGCCACAGATACGCAGTATTTT.

This clonotype was counted between two and nine times. The gene calls are TRBV3-1 and TRBJ2-3; D is perhaps TRBD1 (6 bases). CDR1 LGHDT and CDR2 YNNKEL come from the germline V gene (reference sequence). The ends were cut back, 2 bases at V and 8 bases at J, with 11 bases in the middle. The CDR3 has 13 residues. This CDR3 is CASSQKRGSTQYF. CDR3 in DNA: TGTGCCAGCAGCCAAAAGAGGGGGTCTACGCAGTATTTT.

This chain links TRBV27 with TRBJ1-4, with D tentatively TRBD1 (5 bases). Germline-derived CDR1 and CDR2 are MNHEY and SMNVEV (reference sequence). Trimming left V 2 bases short and J 7 bases short, with 11 bases between. The CDR3 spans 14 residues. The CDR3 loop reads CASSLIGAGEKLFF. In nucleotides, the CDR3 is TGTGCCAGCAGTTTAATCGGGGCCGGTGAAAAACTGTTTTTT.

This clonotype was seen a handful of times. Here the CDR3 reads CASSLSDRGFNNEQFF. The CDR3 DNA reads as TGTGCCAGCAGCTTATCGGACAGGGGTTTCAACAATGAGCAGTTCTTC. V and J are TRBV11-1 and TRBJ2-1; TRBD1 aligns across 9 bases. The CDR3 extends over 16 amino acids. The trim removed 2 bases at V and 5 bases at J, leaving 7 bases unmatched. Looked up from germline, CDR1 is SGHAT and CDR2 is FQDESV (reference sequence).

In its sample, this clonotype was seen a few times. This sequence joins TRBV2 and TRBJ2-5; D possibly corresponds to TRBD1 (6 bases). V shed 4 bases and J shed 0 bases, with 9 bases lying between them. Per germline, CDR1 SNHLY and CDR2 FYNNEI. This CDR3 comprises 14 residues. CDR3 nucleotides: TGTGCCAGCAGTGGTAGACAGGACCAAGAGACCCAGTACTTC. It specifies CASSGRQDQETQYF.

This chain joins TRBV19 and TRBJ2-5; a possible D gene is TRBD1 (6 bases). The CDR3 is made up of 13 amino acids. CDR1 is LNHDA and CDR2 is SQIVND in the germline V gene (reference sequence). V was clipped by 5 bases and J by 5 bases, with 12 bases between them. The CDR3 is CASSGQRDETQYF. The CDR3 DNA reads as TGTGCCAGTAGTGGACAGCGTGACGAGACCCAGTACTTC.

This clonotype was counted many times. This chain uses TRBV2 with TRBJ2-2, with TRBD1 as a possible D gene (6 bases). This CDR3 has 15 residues. Looked up from germline, CDR1 is SNHLY and CDR2 is FYNNEI. The V end lost 4 bases, the J end lost 1 base, and 10 bases lay between the germline ends. CDR3 sequence reads: CASSVQGLNTGELFF. CDR3 nucleotide sequence: TGTGCCAGCAGTGTACAGGGATTGAACACCGGGGAGCTGTTTTTT.

The chain uses TRBV5-1 and TRBJ2-5; D not certain. The germline gives CDR1 SGHRS, CDR2 YFSETQ. This CDR3 region has 14 residues. The V and J ends lost 4 bases and 3 bases respectively, with 13 bases between them. The CDR3 loop reads CASSQNRAKETQYF. In DNA, the CDR3 is TGCGCCAGCAGCCAGAACCGGGCCAAAGAGACCCAGTACTTC.

This clonotype was seen more than once but under ten times. This chain links TRBV27 with TRBJ2-7, with TRBD1 matching 10 bases. This CDR3 spans 15 amino acids. The germline V gene has CDR1 MNHEY and CDR2 SMNVEV (reference sequence). With V trimmed by 8 bases and J by 2 bases, 9 bases remained unmatched. The CDR3 reads CASGAGTGVPYEQYV. The CDR3 coding sequence is TGTGCCAGCGGTGCCGGGACAGGGGTCCCCTACGAGCAGTACGTC.